Below, one TCR beta chain is given with its context. This clonotype was seen a few times. This clone's antigen is unknown. This clone may be a read error of a much larger clone one base away. These data come from a study of Graves' ophthalmopathy and Graves' hyperthyroidism (dated by TCRdb to 2016 to 2019). Context from the whole study: Peripheral blood was collected before any treatment was given, at the time of initial diagnosis. To tell Graves' ophthalmopathy apart from Graves' hyperthyroidism, and to predict which patients would progress to ophthalmopathy, the study relied on TCR beta repertoire signatures. In total, 135 blood samples were TCR-sequenced: roughly 45 ophthalmopathy, 75 hyperthyroidism and approximately 17 hyperthyroidism-to-ophthalmopathy patients. To explore V-J signatures distinguishing ophthalmopathy from hyperthyroidism, a discovery set of under 110 patients (fewer than 45 ophthalmopathy, about 57 stable hyperthyroidism) was enrolled. An independent validation cohort was composed of around 19 hyperthyroidism patients and around 16 patients who later progressed from hyperthyroidism to ophthalmopathy. In roughly 6 hyperthyroidism patients, T-cell repertoires of thyroid tissue and blood were compared. After sampling, hyperthyroidism patients received methimazole starting at 30 mg daily, and ophthalmopathy patients received high-dose intravenous methylprednisolone.

From cysteine to phenylalanine, the CDR3 is 15 amino acids long. The kept DNA is CDR3 alone, 45 bases in frame from the first base. Reading the germline V gene gives CDR1 MDHEN and CDR2 SYDVKM. For this chain, trimming is 6 bases at the V end and 3 bases at the J end, and the number of junction bases without a gene match is 8. Patients with ophthalmopathy had moderately to severely active disease, with a Clinical Activity Score of 3 or more, a NOSPECS grade of 4 or more, and a disease duration of less than 3 months. Patients were excluded if they had other autoimmune diseases, uncontrolled infections, pregnancy or lactation. Diagnosis relied on clinical symptoms, serum thyroxine, TRAb, thyroid ultrasound and orbital computed tomography. PBMCs were isolated from approximately 10 ml of fresh peripheral blood by Ficoll-Paque density gradient centrifugation. Trizol reagent was used to extract the total RNA, and its quality was then checked on an Agilent 2100 Bioanalyzer.

The full study reports these points: Sample size was not statistically predetermined, and group allocation was not concealed from the investigators. Most of the expanded thyroid clonotypes with a frequency above 0.001 were also detected in blood, and it was suggested that the thyroid immune response may be reflected by blood repertoires. In validation, the model predicted ophthalmopathy progression with less than 71% sensitivity and about 77% specificity; around twelve predicted patients were CT-confirmed with GO in a median of 6.5 months. In cross-validation, the 13-signature model distinguished ophthalmopathy from stable hyperthyroidism with about 88% sensitivity and about 81% specificity, and in the test set the corresponding values were about 80% and 75%.

TCR beta CDR3 regions were amplified from RNA transcripts for repertoire sequencing. A first-round RT-PCR used HTBI primers with the Qiagen OneStep RT-PCR kit, followed by a second-round multiplex PCR, size selection and purification. Libraries were sequenced on an Illumina HiSeq2000 using paired-end 100 bp reads. The authors' pipeline ran thus. SOAPnuke was used for read processing, and reads with adapters, uncalled bases, a mean Phred below 15, or no exact constant-primer or identifier match were discarded. COPE v1.2.5 was used to merge high-quality paired reads. Each unique nucleotide sequence was treated as a clonotype, and MiTCR v1.1 was used to align the clonotypes to the IMGT TRB V, D and J references. Only V-J combinations with frequency above 0.0001 were analysed, covering about 99% of repertoires. For each V-J combination, a TCR clonal expansion and chaos score was defined as F50 clonal expansion divided by the chaos observed in the TCRdist matrix. Welch's t-statistics and random forest were used to narrow the features down to approximately 13 V-J combinations, which were then fed into a naive Bayes classifier. The similarity between thyroid and blood repertoires was quantified using the Morisita-Horn index. TCRdb took the public reads, trimmed them with fastp at Q25, ran MiXCR for clone calling and kept in-frame beta chains. Identical CDR3 proteins give one entry, which carries the most common genes and DNA. The V and J calls come from TCRdb's annotation, not from the publication. The sample table lists 340,000 or so distinct CDR3 sequences, 15% to 20% of them with a count of one. The top ten clones comprise 10% to 15% of the sample.

The TCR was taken from an adult man with Graves' ophthalmopathy. The V and J genes are TRBV28 and TRBJ1-5; 7 junctional bases match TRBD1. Sequenced sample: peripheral blood. CDR3 region: CASRGQLFINQPQHF. In nucleotides, the sequence is TGTGCCAGCAGGGGACAGCTTTTTATCAATCAGCCCCAGCATTTT. Full variable domain (CDR3 extended with the reference TRBV28 and TRBJ1-5 proteins): DVKVTQSSRYLVKRTGEKVFLECVQDMDHENMFWYRQDPGLGLRLIYFSYDVKMKEKGDIPEGYSVSREKKERFSLILESASTNQTSMYLCASRGQLFINQPQHFGDGTRLSIL.